These 13 T cell receptor beta chains originate from one sample sequenced in a study of persistence of HIV-infected CD4 T cells (dated by TCRdb to the early 2020s). TCRbeta repertoires were sequenced from genomic DNA with the immunoSEQ hsTCRB assay version 4 in survey mode. TCRdb re-hosts the immuneACCESS table, in-frame sequences only. Its copies lack some clones; in the studies checked, an unresolved V gene accounts for under half of them, and the cause for the rest is not known. The sample contains around 40,000 clones, roughly nine tenths of them found a single time. Together, the top ten hold roughly 0.46% of the sample. The treatment or condition label on this specimen signifies: suppressive antiretroviral therapy. Cells were stimulated with anti-CD3/anti-CD28 magnetic beads as a nonspecific positive control representing the CD4+ T cell repertoire. Sorting of responding CD4+ T cells was based on upregulation of both CD40 ligand and CD69.

For these receptors, no antigen is known. The sample in question was CD4+ T cells sorted from PBMCs after roughly 20-hour stimulation, obtained from a patient who received antiretroviral therapy. Explained via the paper, the cell subset or site label denotes: CD40L+CD69+ CD4 T cells responding to anti-CD3/anti-CD28 beads, representing the overall repertoire. The receptors here all came from an adult woman with HIV who was CMV-seropositive.

The chain joins TRBV19 to TRBJ1-1, with 7 bases that match TRBD1. J gave up 5 bases and V 4 bases, and 4 bases lay outside the gene matches. In germline, CDR1 is LNHDA, CDR2 SQIVND (reference sequence). This CDR3 contains 13 residues. The CDR3 DNA sequence: TGTGCCAGTAGTACAAACAGGGGAACTGAAGCTTTCTTT. Translation gives CASSTNRGTEAFF.

The rearrangement uses TRBV3-1 (or the pseudogene TRBV3-2) and TRBJ2-1; TRBD1 matches at 8 bases. The CDR3 is made up of 15 amino acids. The germline V gene encodes CDR1 LGHDT and CDR2 YNNKEL (reference sequence). Trimming at V came to 3 bases and at J to 7 bases, leaving 8 bases not matched to a gene. The CDR3 DNA sequence: TGTGCCAGCAGCCAGTTCCTTCGACAGGGGAATGAGCAGTTCTTC. It yields the protein CASSQFLRQGNEQFF.

This chain links TRBV29-1 with TRBJ1-4; 8 bases agree with TRBD1. The junction had 5 bases not matched to a gene; V was cut back by 3 bases and J by 5 bases. The CDR3 contains 14 residues. Germline V gene lookup returns CDR1 SQVTM and CDR2 ANQGSEA. For the CDR3, the DNA is TGCAGCGTTGATTCCGGGACAGGCAATGAAAAACTGTTTTTT. This sequence encodes CSVDSGTGNEKLFF.

The J gene is TRBJ2-7, the V gene TRBV30; no reliable D call. The germline V gene encodes CDR1 GTSNPN and CDR2 SVGIG (reference sequence). CDR3 length: 13 residues. The V and J ends lost 3 bases and 1 base respectively, with 10 bases between them. The DNA for the CDR3 is TGTGCCTGGAGCTGGTCAGGATCCTACGAGCAGTACTTC. Its protein is CAWSWSGSYEQYF.

V usage is TRBV5-8 and J usage is TRBJ2-7; the D is unclear. The ends were cut back, 0 bases at V and 2 bases at J, with 12 bases in the middle. The CDR3 is 15 residues long. Germline CDR1 reads SGHTS; CDR2 reads YDEGEE. The CDR3 DNA is TGTGCCAGCAGCTTGGCCCCGGGTCGCCCCTACGAGCAGTACTTC. Translated: CASSLAPGRPYEQYF.

The chain uses TRBV5-5 and TRBJ1-2; 7 bases match TRBD1. V lost 4 bases, J lost 4 bases, and 10 bases stayed unmatched. CDR3 length: 15 amino acids. Germline CDR1 is SGHKS and CDR2 is YYEKEE (reference sequence). The CDR3 loop is CASSLKPGQIYGYTF. The CDR3 DNA sequence: TGTGCCAGCAGCCTGAAACCGGGACAGATCTATGGCTACACCTTC.

The V and J genes are TRBV14 and TRBJ1-4; D is possibly TRBD1 (6 bases). The V end lost 4 bases, the J end lost 6 bases, and 18 bases lay between the germline ends. Germline CDR1 is SGHDN and CDR2 is FVKESK. This CDR3 spans 16 amino acids. Here the CDR3 reads CASSPLRGGSYEKLFF. CDR3 nucleotide sequence: TGTGCCAGCAGCCCCCTTAGAGGGGGTTCTTATGAAAAACTGTTTTTT. Drawing the rest from reference TRBV14 and TRBJ1-4, the complete variable domain is EAGVTQFPSHSVIEKGQTVTLRCDPISGHDNLYWYRRVMGKEIKFLLHFVKESKQDESGMPNNRFLAERTGGTYSTLKVQPAELEDSGVYFCASSPLRGGSYEKLFFGSGTQLSVL.

The CDR3 loop reads CASSQDLTFSGNTIYF. Here the CDR3 DNA reads TGTGCCAGCAGCCAAGATCTCACCTTCTCTGGAAACACCATATATTTT. The rearrangement uses TRBV14 and TRBJ1-3; the D is unclear. Germline V lookup: CDR1 SGHDN, CDR2 FVKESK. The CDR3 has 16 residues. The V and J ends lost 0 bases and 0 bases respectively, with 9 bases between them. The full variable domain, rest sourced from reference TRBV14 and TRBJ1-3, is EAGVTQFPSHSVIEKGQTVTLRCDPISGHDNLYWYRRVMGKEIKFLLHFVKESKQDESGMPNNRFLAERTGGTYSTLKVQPAELEDSGVYFCASSQDLTFSGNTIYFGEGSWLTVV.

About this clone: The same CDR3 arises from other DNA sequences in this sample as well. The chain combines TRBV12-3 or TRBV12-4 with TRBJ1-2; TRBD1 is a possible D gene (5 bases). This CDR3 is 12 amino acids long. The V gene lost 2 bases and the J gene lost 8 bases, with 9 bases spanning the gap. Here the CDR3 DNA reads TGTGCCAGCAGTTTACAGGGCGAGGGCTACACCTTC. Protein product: CASSLQGEGYTF.

This clone appeared once. The chain employs TRBV5-4 and TRBJ2-1; D is perhaps TRBD2 (5 bases). Trimming stripped 5 bases from V and 0 bases from J, with 15 bases between. The CDR3 contains 16 residues. The germline V gene has CDR1 SGHNT and CDR2 YYREEE (reference sequence). The CDR3 loop reads CASRPSDGSSYNEQFF. CDR3 DNA sequence: TGTGCCAGCAGGCCGTCAGATGGGAGCTCCTACAATGAGCAGTTCTTC.

The genes are TRBV4-1 and TRBJ1-1, with a possible D match to TRBD1 (6 bases). The germline V gene encodes CDR1 MGHRA and CDR2 YSYEKL. V was clipped by 0 bases and J by 6 bases, with 14 bases between them. The CDR3 consists of 15 residues. Here the CDR3 DNA reads TGCGCCAGCAGCCAAGATGATCGGGACACCCCTGAAGCTTTCTTT. This translates into CASSQDDRDTPEAFF.

The rearrangement joins TRBV7-8 to TRBJ1-3; maybe TRBD1 (6 bases). V lost 7 bases to trimming and J lost 4 bases, with 14 bases between them. Germline values: CDR1 SGHVS, CDR2 FQNEAQ. The CDR3 sequence is 14 residues long. CDR3 protein: CASTPRGTGNTIYF. For the CDR3, the DNA is TGTGCCAGCACCCCGAGGGGGACGGGAAACACCATATATTTT.

This chain links TRBV2 with TRBJ2-7, with 8 nucleotides matching TRBD1. This CDR3 is built from 13 residues. V lost 6 bases and J lost 5; bases outside the gene matches: 6. Per the germline V gene, CDR1 is SNHLY and CDR2 is FYNNEI. The CDR3 sequence: CASRPQGVHEQYV. The DNA for the CDR3 is TGTGCCAGCAGGCCACAGGGGGTCCACGAGCAGTACGTC.